This entry lists 27 T cell receptor beta chains sequenced from one sample in a study of naive and memory T cell subsets. The library had UMIs added by 3' ligation of an oligonucleotide to TCR cDNA. Ligated cDNA underwent four rounds of PCR with nested alpha and beta constant region primers and SP2. TCRdb called the 5' RACE reads again in MiXCR, with one record for every CDR3 protein. The sample contains 45,000 to 55,000 distinct CDR3 sequences, around 4.7% of which appear only once. These TCRs come from a female donor in good health.

This clonotype was recorded many times. This chain uses TRBV5-1 with TRBJ1-1; D gene uncertain. Germline CDR1 reads SGHRS; CDR2 reads YFSETQ. This CDR3 has 13 residues. V was cut by 0 bases and J by 3 bases, with 6 bases left in between. This CDR3 is CASSLGKDTEAFF. The CDR3 DNA sequence: TGCGCCAGCAGCTTGGGCAAGGACACTGAAGCTTTCTTT.

This clonotype was detected ten times or more. The chain joins TRBV5-1 to TRBJ2-3; tentative D call: TRBD2 (5 bases). The CDR3 is 13 amino acids. Germline V lookup: CDR1 SGHRS, CDR2 YFSETQ. V lost 6 bases, J lost 5 bases, and 13 bases lay in between. The CDR3 coding sequence is TGCGCCAGCATTCACCTTGAGGGAGATACGCAGTATTTT. Amino acid sequence: CASIHLEGDTQYF. Filled out from reference TRBV5-1 and TRBJ2-3, the complete variable domain reads KAGVTQTPRYLIKTRGQQVTLSCSPISGHRSVSWYQQTPGQGLQFLFEYFSETQRNKGNFPGRFSGRQFSNSRSEMNVSTLELGDSALYLCASIHLEGDTQYFGPGTRLTVL.

This clonotype was recorded at least ten times. This chain connects TRBV28 to TRBJ2-5; D possibly corresponds to TRBD1 (5 bases). The CDR3 contains 14 residues. With 6 bases removed from V and 5 bases from J, the gap between germline ends came to 16 bases. Germline assignment: CDR1 MDHEN and CDR2 SYDVKM. The CDR3 DNA sequence: TGTGCCAGCAGCCCCTGGACACCGGCGGAGACCCAGTACTTC. This translates into CASSPWTPAETQYF. Full variable domain (rest looked up from reference TRBV28 and TRBJ2-5): DVKVTQSSRYLVKRTGEKVFLECVQDMDHENMFWYRQDPGLGLRLIYFSYDVKMKEKGDIPEGYSVSREKKERFSLILESASTNQTSMYLCASSPWTPAETQYFGPGTRLLVL.

This clonotype showed up many times. The chain couples TRBV12-3 or TRBV12-4 to TRBJ1-1; no clear D. Trimming removed 3 bases from V and 7 bases from J, with 6 bases in between. The length of the CDR3 is 11 residues. The CDR3 region has the DNA TGTGCCAGCAGTTTGGGGATTGAAGCTTTCTTT. Translating gives CASSLGIEAFF.

This clonotype has at least ten counts. The rearrangement uses TRBV21-1 and TRBJ2-7; no check of the table's D call, TRBD2, against the DNA was made. TRBV21-1 has pseudogene status. CDR3 size: 16 residues. In nucleotides, the CDR3 is TGTGCCAGCAGCTGGACTAGCGGGACTTTTCCCTACGAGCAGTACTTC. Translating it yields CASSWTSGTFPYEQYF.

In this sample, this clonotype turned up many times. The rearrangement joins TRBV28 to TRBJ1-5; unclear D gene. Trimming removed 3 bases at V and 3 bases at J, with 0 bases between. Germline V gives CDR1 MDHEN, CDR2 SYDVKM. The CDR3 runs to 11 residues. The DNA of the CDR3 is TGTGCCAGCAGTTTCAATCAGCCCCAGCATTTT. Translation: CASSFNQPQHF.

This clonotype was seen many times. V gene TRBV11-2 combines with J gene TRBJ1-5, with TRBD1 matching over 7 bases. The ends lost 5 bases at V and 0 bases at J; junction bases unmatched: 4. Germline CDR1 reads SGHAT; CDR2 reads FQNNGV. This CDR3 contains 15 residues. The CDR3 sequence is CASSAGTDSNQPQHF. CDR3 nucleotide sequence: TGTGCCAGCAGCGCCGGGACAGATAGCAATCAGCCCCAGCATTTT.

In this sample, this clonotype turned up many times. The chain recombines TRBV12-3 or TRBV12-4 with TRBJ2-7; TRBD2 matches at 12 bases. The CDR3 spans 14 residues. J lost 6 bases, V lost 6 bases, and 6 bases had no gene match. For the CDR3, the DNA is TGTGCCAGCAGGACTAGCGGGAGTCAAGGCGAGCAGTACTTC. Its translation is CASRTSGSQGEQYF.

This clonotype was seen at least ten times. This chain connects TRBV7-2 to TRBJ2-4; D is unresolved. The CDR3 has 14 residues. CDR1 is SGHTA and CDR2 is FQGNSA in the germline V gene. V was pared by 1 base and J by 0 bases, with 4 bases between. CDR3 protein: CASSLVLAKNIQYF. The CDR3 bases are TGTGCCAGCAGCTTAGTCTTAGCCAAAAACATTCAGTACTTC. The full variable domain, its missing parts supplied by reference TRBV7-2 and TRBJ2-4, is GAGVSQSPSNKVTEKGKDVELRCDPISGHTALYWYRQSLGQGLEFLIYFQGNSAPDKSGLPSDRFSAERTGGSVSTLTIQRTQQEDSAVYLCASSLVLAKNIQYFGAGTRLSVL.

This clonotype was seen many times. The chain uses TRBV9 and TRBJ2-7; D may be TRBD1 (5 bases). V lost 4 bases and J lost 5, with 19 bases in between. Germline V gene lookup returns CDR1 SGDLS and CDR2 YYNGEE. This CDR3 spans 15 amino acids. CDR3 sequence (DNA): TGTGCCAGCAGCATTCAGGGCTCAGGCCTCCACGAGCAGTACTTC. It yields the protein CASSIQGSGLHEQYF.

At least ten counts were recorded for this clonotype. The chain recombines TRBV3-1 with TRBJ1-1; D is uncertain. The germline V gene encodes CDR1 LGHDT and CDR2 YNNKEL (reference sequence). CDR3 length equals 13 residues. Trimming cost V 2 bases and J 11 bases, with 15 bases left between them. Written as DNA, the CDR3 is TGTGCCAGCAGCCAATTTTCGATTCAGAGGGCTTTCTTT. Residues: CASSQFSIQRAFF.

The chain is built from TRBV28 and TRBJ2-2; D is unresolved. The CDR3 consists of 11 residues. CDR1 is MDHEN and CDR2 is SYDVKM in the germline V gene. V was clipped by 6 bases and J by 6 bases, with 5 bases between them. The CDR3 coding sequence is TGTGCCAGCAGGACTCCCGGGGAGCTGTTTTTT. It encodes CASRTPGELFF.

To note about this clonotype: A much larger clone lies one base from this, so it may be a read error. The V and J genes are TRBV21-1 and TRBJ2-1; TRBD2 is taken as the D call from the table, unchecked against the DNA. TRBV21-1 is termed a pseudogene. This CDR3 spans 19 amino acids. The CDR3, as DNA: TGTGCCAGCTCCGACAGAATAACCGGGACTCCATACTCCTACAATGAGCAGTTCTTC. It specifies CASSDRITGTPYSYNEQFF.

This clonotype has at least ten counts. This rearrangement joins TRBV20-1 to TRBJ2-2; the D gene is possibly TRBD2 (5 bases). Germline V CDR1 and CDR2: DFQATT, SNEGSKA (reference sequence). This CDR3 comprises 12 residues. The CDR3: CGQEEGTGELFF. The CDR3 DNA reads TGCGGTCAAGAAGAGGGAACCGGGGAGCTGTTTTTT.

This clonotype was picked up many times. The chain employs TRBV29-1 and TRBJ1-2, with D hard to call. This CDR3 is built from 13 residues. Trimming took off 4 bases at V and 3 bases at J, with 12 bases between the two ends. In germline, CDR1 is SQVTM, CDR2 ANQGSEA. CDR3 sequence: CSVVADEDYGYTF. The CDR3 DNA reads TGCAGCGTTGTTGCAGATGAGGACTATGGCTACACCTTC.

This clonotype was seen many times. The gene calls are TRBV20-1 and TRBJ2-1, with 8 bases aligning to TRBD2. This CDR3 has 16 residues. V trimming: 0 bases; J trimming: 4 bases; junction bases outside the gene matches: 8. Per the germline V gene, CDR1 is DFQATT and CDR2 is SNEGSKA (reference sequence). The CDR3 DNA follows: TGCAGTGCTAGAGATTTTAGCGGGACCGGTTACAATGAGCAGTTCTTC. This codes for CSARDFSGTGYNEQFF.

This clonotype appeared a few times. The chain is built from TRBV12-3 or TRBV12-4 and TRBJ1-6; D is unclear. This CDR3 region has 12 residues. With 6 bases removed from V and 10 bases from J, the gap between germline ends came to 10 bases. This CDR3 reads CASSPVSSPLHF. The CDR3 region has the DNA TGTGCCAGCAGCCCCGTCAGCTCACCCCTCCACTTT.

There are many counts of this clonotype. The gene calls are TRBV29-1 and TRBJ2-7; D unclear. This CDR3 region has 13 residues. Germline-derived CDR1 and CDR2 are SQVTM and ANQGSEA. The V and J ends lost 3 bases and 4 bases respectively, with 13 bases between them. CDR3: CSVETEEDYEQYF. The CDR3 DNA sequence: TGCAGCGTTGAGACCGAAGAGGATTACGAGCAGTACTTC.

The chain carries TRBV3-1 and TRBJ2-1, with TRBD2 matching 8 bases. Unmatched junction bases numbered 10, after V lost 8 bases and J lost 7 bases. Germline loops: CDR1 LGHDT, CDR2 YNNKEL (reference sequence). There are 14 residues in the CDR3. CDR3 in amino acids: CASRSSGSSNEQFF. The CDR3 nucleotides are TGTGCCAGCCGTTCCAGCGGGAGTTCGAATGAGCAGTTCTTC.

A remark on this clonotype: A much larger clone differs by one base, so this may be a read error. The J gene is TRBJ2-5, the V gene TRBV19; a possible D gene is TRBD1 (5 bases). Trimming took off 4 bases at V and 8 bases at J, with 23 bases between the two ends. This CDR3 region has 16 residues. Germline lookup yields CDR1 LNHDA and CDR2 SQIVND (reference sequence). CDR3 region: CASSKTASKHGCTQYF. The CDR3 nucleotides read TGTGCCAGTAGTAAGACAGCCTCTAAGCATGGCTGCACCCAGTACTTC.

This clonotype was seen many times. The J gene is TRBJ2-1, the V gene TRBV18; weak D call: TRBD2 (6 bases). Germline V gene lookup returns CDR1 KGHSH and CDR2 LQKENI. The CDR3 has 14 amino acids. V shed 1 base and J shed 4 bases, with 8 bases lying between them. The CDR3 sequence is CASSPQGGYNEQFF. The DNA for the CDR3 is TGTGCCAGCTCACCACAAGGAGGGTACAATGAGCAGTTCTTC.

This clonotype was seen ten or more times. V and J are TRBV4-2 and TRBJ1-2; maybe TRBD1 (5 bases). CDR1 is LGHNA and CDR2 is YNFKEQ in the germline V gene. Trimming pared 1 base from V and 3 bases from J, leaving 24 bases between. This CDR3 has 19 amino acids. For the CDR3, the DNA is TGTGCCAGCAGCCAAGTCGGATTCGGGGCCCTCATAGGGCACTATGGCTACACCTTC. Amino acids: CASSQVGFGALIGHYGYTF.

The sample holds a few counts of this clonotype. The chain joins TRBV18 to TRBJ1-2, with D maybe TRBD1 (5 bases). Germline loops: CDR1 KGHSH, CDR2 LQKENI. The CDR3 is 17 amino acids. The germline V and J ends were trimmed by 3 bases and 8 bases, with 25 bases remaining between them. CDR3 coding DNA: TGTGCCAGCTCACCCCTACCCTCAGGGCCCCAAACGGGGGGCTACACCTTC. Encoded protein: CASSPLPSGPQTGGYTF. The full variable domain, with the rest looked up from reference TRBV18 and TRBJ1-2, is NAGVMQNPRHLVRRRGQEARLRCSPMKGHSHVYWYRQLPEEGLKFMVYLQKENIIDESGMPKERFSAEFPKEGPSILRIQQVVRGDSAAYFCASSPLPSGPQTGGYTFGSGTRLTVV.

The CDR3 region is CASSLRDWGDEKLFF. CDR3 nucleotide sequence: TGTGCCAGCAGTTTGAGAGACTGGGGGGATGAAAAACTGTTTTTT. The chain joins TRBV12-3 or TRBV12-4 to TRBJ1-4, with D perhaps matching TRBD1 (5 bases). Deletions cut 3 bases from V and 6 bases from J, with 14 bases between. This CDR3 spans 15 amino acids.

In its sample, this clonotype was seen many times. The chain recombines TRBV29-1 with TRBJ2-7; 9 bases match TRBD2. The CDR3 contains 13 residues. V lost 5 bases to trimming and J lost 0 bases; unmatched junction nucleotides: 2. The germline V gene has CDR1 SQVTM and CDR2 ANQGSEA. CDR3 sequence (DNA): TGCAGCGTTCTAGCGGGGTTCTCCTACGAGCAGTACTTC. This codes for CSVLAGFSYEQYF.

This clonotype rates as medium-sized. The chain employs TRBV6-4 and TRBJ2-3; D is ambiguous. V was trimmed by 2 bases and J by 0 bases, leaving 3 bases between them. This CDR3 region has 13 residues. Germline CDR1 is MRHNA and CDR2 is SNTAGT. CDR3 protein: CASSDGSTDTQYF. CDR3 bases: TGTGCCAGCAGTGACGGGAGCACAGATACGCAGTATTTT.

This clonotype was seen at least ten times. This rearrangement joins TRBV5-4 to TRBJ2-1; maybe TRBD2 (6 bases). Germline assignment: CDR1 SGHNT and CDR2 YYREEE (reference sequence). The CDR3 contains 15 residues. Trimming stripped 3 bases from V and 8 bases from J, with 18 bases between. The CDR3 region is CASSSKTRRSDEQFF. Here the CDR3 DNA reads TGTGCCAGCAGCTCCAAGACTAGGCGGTCCGATGAGCAGTTCTTC.